This is a list of T cell receptor beta chains from one sample in a study of technical replicates of blood from a few donors. TCRdb's copy holds only in-frame clones and misses some; the assay was immunoSEQ multiplex PCR. The sample shows more than 70,000 clones, roughly 94% of them seen only once. The source material was T cells isolated from PBMCs. The source of these receptors is a human donor in good health. Both conserved end residues are part of each CDR3. A D gene is named only where the DNA matches it firmly. Where a row states a size, it is once, few, many or the class of an expanded clone; other rows omit it.

clone_size | j_call | d_call | v_call | cdr3_nt | cdr3_aa
NA | TRBJ2-3 | NA | TRBV7-6 | TGTGCCAGCAGCTCGAGCGATACGCAGTATTTT | CASSSSDTQYF
once | TRBJ1-1 | NA | TRBV25-1 | TGTGCCAGCATACCGGATGACAGCTCAGTTGAAGCTTTCTTT | CASIPDDSSVEAFF
NA | TRBJ2-4 | NA | TRBV6-6 | TGTGCCAGCAGGGGGGGCAAAAACATTCAGTACTTC | CASRGGKNIQYF
NA | TRBJ1-1 | NA | TRBV5-3 | TGTGCCAGAAGTGCGGGGCTATGGAAAGATTTCACTGAAGCTTTCTTT | CARSAGLWKDFTEAFF
NA | TRBJ1-1 | NA | TRBV28 | TGTGCCAGCGCCAGGGGATCAGGCACTGAAGCTTTCTTT | CASARGSGTEAFF
NA | TRBJ1-5 | NA | TRBV15 | TGTGCCACCAGCAGTGAAATACAGGGCTATCAGCCCCAGCATTTT | CATSSEIQGYQPQHF
NA | TRBJ1-3 | TRBD1 | TRBV28 | TGTGCCAGCAGTTTAGCTCTGGGACAGGGGGAGGACACCATATATTTT | CASSLALGQGEDTIYF
NA | TRBJ2-1 | TRBD2 | TRBV5-4 | TGTGCCAGCAGCTTAGGAACGGGGGGACTCTACAATGAGCAGTTCTTC | CASSLGTGGLYNEQFF
NA | TRBJ2-7 | TRBD2 | TRBV7-2 | TGTGCCAGCAGCTGGCTGACTAGCGGGAGATCCTACGAGCAGTACTTC | CASSWLTSGRSYEQYF
NA | TRBJ1-5 | TRBD1 | TRBV18 | TGTGCCAGCTCAGCAGGACAGGGGGCTAATCAGCCCCAGCATTTT | CASSAGQGANQPQHF
NA | TRBJ2-1 | TRBD2 | TRBV14 | TGTGCCAGCAGCCCTCAGACTAGCGGGAGCTCCTACAATGAGCAGTTCTTC | CASSPQTSGSSYNEQFF
NA | TRBJ2-7 | NA | TRBV6-1 | TGTGCCAGCAGTGAAAGGCAGGGCTACGAGCAGTACTTC | CASSERQGYEQYF
NA | TRBJ1-2 | NA | TRBV2 | TGTGCCAGCAAGAATGACGGGTACTATGGCTACACCTTC | CASKNDGYYGYTF
once | TRBJ2-7 | TRBD1 | TRBV27 | TGTGCCAGCAGTTCTTCCGGGACAGGACACTACGAGCAGTACTTC | CASSSSGTGHYEQYF
NA | TRBJ2-7 | NA | TRBV9 | TGTGCCAGCGCGGCCCAGTACTTC | CASAAQYF
NA | TRBJ2-7 | TRBD1 | TRBV29-1 | TGCAGCGGGAGGACAGGGAGCGACGAGCAGTACTTC | CSGRTGSDEQYF
NA | TRBJ1-4 | TRBD1 | TRBV7-9 | TGTGCCAGCAGCTGGGGACAGGGGGATGAAAAACTGTTTTTT | CASSWGQGDEKLFF
few | TRBJ1-2 | TRBD1 | TRBV6-1 | TGTGCCACCGAAGGGAGACAGGGGGGCGGCTACACCTTC | CATEGRQGGGYTF
NA | TRBJ2-1 | NA | TRBV27 | TGTGCCAGCAGCCCCCATAGTGACTACAATGAGCAGTTCTTC | CASSPHSDYNEQFF
NA | TRBJ2-7 | TRBD2 | TRBV5-1 | TGCGCCAGCAGCCCCATGGGAGGGCTAAACTCCTACGAGCAGTACTTC | CASSPMGGLNSYEQYF
NA | TRBJ2-7 | TRBD1 | TRBV28 | TGTGCCAGCAGCTCGGGACAGGGGTTGGGCGAGCAGTACTTC | CASSSGQGLGEQYF
NA | TRBJ2-5 | TRBD2 | TRBV6-5 | TGTGCCAGCAGTTACGGGGTAGCGGGAGGGCAAGAGACCCAGTACTTC | CASSYGVAGGQETQYF
NA | TRBJ2-5 | NA | TRBV19 | TGTGCCAGTGGGCGTGGGGGAACGCGGGGAGAGACCCAGTACTTC | CASGRGGTRGETQYF
NA | TRBJ2-7 | TRBD1 | TRBV27 | TGTGCCAGCAGCCCCGGGACAGGCTACTACGAGCAGTACTTC | CASSPGTGYYEQYF
NA | TRBJ1-4 | NA | TRBV6-1 | TGTGCCAGCAGTCGACAGGCCTGGGGACTGTTTTTT | CASSRQAWGLFF
NA | TRBJ2-5 | TRBD2 | TRBV5-4 | TGTGCCAGCAGCTTGGGGGGAATTAGCGGGAAGGAAGAGACCCAGTACTTC | CASSLGGISGKEETQYF
few | TRBJ1-4 | TRBD1 | TRBV16 | TGTGCCAGCAGCTCAGGGGGCTTCCGTGAAAAACTGTTTTTT | CASSSGGFREKLFF
NA | TRBJ1-4 | NA | TRBV5-6 | TGTGCCAGCAAAGGAACCTTGACAGGTCCTAATGAAAAACTGTTTTTT | CASKGTLTGPNEKLFF
NA | TRBJ2-7 | NA | TRBV4-2 | TGTGCCAGCAGCCAATCCCGCGGGACGGTATCCTACGAGCAGTACTTC | CASSQSRGTVSYEQYF
NA | TRBJ1-5 | TRBD1 | TRBV2 | TGTGCCAGCAGTGTACAGGGGGAGGCTCAGCCCCAGCATTTT | CASSVQGEAQPQHF
NA | TRBJ1-2 | TRBD1 | TRBV5-1 | TGCGCCAGCAGCCTAGAGACAGGGGGATCCTTTGGCTATGGCTACACCTTC | CASSLETGGSFGYGYTF
NA | TRBJ1-1 | NA | TRBV4-1 | TGCGCCAGCAGAACCCAGGGGATGAACACTGAAGCTTTCTTT | CASRTQGMNTEAFF
once | TRBJ1-5 | NA | TRBV30 | TGTGCCTGGAGACCAGGGTTTAGCAATCAGCCCCAGCATTTT | CAWRPGFSNQPQHF
NA | TRBJ2-7 | TRBD1 | TRBV6-1 | TGTGCCAGCAGTGAAGCAAGGGGGCTTAGCTACGAGCAGTACTTC | CASSEARGLSYEQYF
NA | TRBJ2-1 | NA | TRBV6-1 | TGTGCCAGCAGGCGGGTGGTGGAAAATGAGCAGTTCTTC | CASRRVVENEQFF
NA | TRBJ2-3 | TRBD2 | TRBV28 | TGTGCCAGCAGCAACCACGGACTAGCGAGAAGTTGGGAGAGAACAGATACGCAGTATTTT | CASSNHGLARSWERTDTQYF
once | TRBJ2-3 | TRBD2 | TRBV6-5 | TGTGCCAGCGGACGGGCGGGAGGGCCCACAGATACGCAGTATTTT | CASGRAGGPTDTQYF
NA | TRBJ2-7 | TRBD1 | TRBV19 | TGTGCCAGTATCGGAAGGACAGGGGATTCACTTTCCTACGAGCAGTACTTC | CASIGRTGDSLSYEQYF
few | TRBJ1-5 | NA | TRBV6-5 | TGTGCCAGCTGTAGGTCGGGGAATAGCAATCAGCCCCAGCATTTT | CASCRSGNSNQPQHF
NA | TRBJ2-7 | NA | TRBV11-2 | TGTGCCAGCAGCTCTAGTATGGGTTACGAGCAGTACTTC | CASSSSMGYEQYF
NA | TRBJ2-2 | TRBD1 | TRBV27 | TGTGCCAGCAGTTTAGACCTGGGACAGGGTCTGTTTTTT | CASSLDLGQGLFF
NA | TRBJ2-1 | TRBD2 | TRBV6-5 | TGTGCCAGCAGTTACGGACTAGCGGGGCTCAATGAGCAGTTCTTC | CASSYGLAGLNEQFF